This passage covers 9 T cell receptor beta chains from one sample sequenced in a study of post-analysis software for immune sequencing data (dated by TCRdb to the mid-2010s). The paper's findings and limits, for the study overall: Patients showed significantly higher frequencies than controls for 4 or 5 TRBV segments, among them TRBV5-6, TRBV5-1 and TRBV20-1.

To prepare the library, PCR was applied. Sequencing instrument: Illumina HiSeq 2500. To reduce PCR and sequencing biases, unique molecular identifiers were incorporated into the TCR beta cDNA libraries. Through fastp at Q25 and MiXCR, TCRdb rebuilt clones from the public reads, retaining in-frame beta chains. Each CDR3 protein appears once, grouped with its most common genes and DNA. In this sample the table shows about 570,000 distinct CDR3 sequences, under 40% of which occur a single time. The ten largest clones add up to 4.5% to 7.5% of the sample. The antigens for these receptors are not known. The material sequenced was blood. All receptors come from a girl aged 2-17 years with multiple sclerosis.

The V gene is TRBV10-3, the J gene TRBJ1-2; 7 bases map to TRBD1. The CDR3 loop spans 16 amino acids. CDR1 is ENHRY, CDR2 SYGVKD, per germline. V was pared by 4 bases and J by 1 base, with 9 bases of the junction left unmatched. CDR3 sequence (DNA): TGTGCCATCAGTGCTACTCGGGACAGTTATAACTATGGCTACACCTTC. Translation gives CAISATRDSYNYGYTF.

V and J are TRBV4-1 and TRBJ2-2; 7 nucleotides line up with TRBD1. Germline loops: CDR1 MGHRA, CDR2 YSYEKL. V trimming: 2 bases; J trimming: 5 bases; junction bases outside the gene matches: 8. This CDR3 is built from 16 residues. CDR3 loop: CASSQNTGAATGELFF. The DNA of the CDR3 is TGCGCCAGCAGCCAAAATACAGGGGCAGCAACCGGGGAGCTGTTTTTT.

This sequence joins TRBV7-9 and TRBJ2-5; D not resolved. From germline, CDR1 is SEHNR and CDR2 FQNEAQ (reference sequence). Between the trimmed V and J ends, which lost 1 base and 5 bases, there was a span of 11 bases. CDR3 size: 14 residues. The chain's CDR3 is CASSLGGKRETQYF. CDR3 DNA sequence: TGTGCCAGCAGCTTAGGAGGCAAACGGGAGACCCAGTACTTC.

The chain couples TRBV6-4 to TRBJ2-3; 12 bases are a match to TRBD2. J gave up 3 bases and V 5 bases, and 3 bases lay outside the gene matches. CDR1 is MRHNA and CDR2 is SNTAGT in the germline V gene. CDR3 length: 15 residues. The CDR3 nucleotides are TGTGCCAGCAGTCCTAGCGGGGGGGAGACAGATACGCAGTATTTT. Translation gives CASSPSGGETDTQYF.

The CDR3 nucleotides are TGCGCCAGCAGGCTGACAGGGGATTCCCGATCCGGGACCCAGTACTTC. Translated: CASRLTGDSRSGTQYF. The chain links TRBV5-1 to TRBJ2-7, with TRBD1 matching over 8 bases. The J call could be wrong; TRBJ2-5 is a better fit for the DNA end. There are 16 residues in the CDR3. From germline, CDR1 is SGHRS and CDR2 YFSETQ.

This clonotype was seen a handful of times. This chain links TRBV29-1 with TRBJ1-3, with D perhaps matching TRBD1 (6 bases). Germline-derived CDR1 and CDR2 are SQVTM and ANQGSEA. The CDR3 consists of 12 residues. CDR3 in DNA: TGCAGGGCAGGGGCAGGGGGAAACACCATATATTTT. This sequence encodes CRAGAGGNTIYF.

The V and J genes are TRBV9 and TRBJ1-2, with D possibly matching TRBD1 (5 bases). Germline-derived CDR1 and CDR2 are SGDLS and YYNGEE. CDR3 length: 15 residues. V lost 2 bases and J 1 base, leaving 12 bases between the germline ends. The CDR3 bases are TGTGCCAGCAGCGTCGGGGCAGCACTTAACTATGGCTACACCTTC. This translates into CASSVGAALNYGYTF. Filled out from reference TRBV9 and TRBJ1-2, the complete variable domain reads DSGVTQTPKHLITATGQRVTLRCSPRSGDLSVYWYQQSLDQGLQFLIQYYNGEERAKGNILERFSAQQFPDLHSELNLSSLELGDSALYFCASSVGAALNYGYTFGSGTRLTVV.

The CDR3 DNA reads as TGCAGCGTTGACGGGGGGACACCCGGAGGGGGTGGCTACACCTTC. Translating gives CSVDGGTPGGGGYTF. V usage is TRBV29-1 and J usage is TRBJ1-2, with D tentatively TRBD1 (6 bases). CDR1 is SQVTM, CDR2 ANQGSEA, per germline. V was cut by 3 bases and J by 7 bases, with 21 bases left in between. The CDR3 is 15 residues long.

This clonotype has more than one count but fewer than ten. The DNA for the CDR3 is TGTGCCAGCAGCCCGCAAGGGGGGGGCACAGATACGCAGTATTTT. Translating it yields CASSPQGGGTDTQYF. The chain uses TRBV7-2 and TRBJ2-3; a possible D gene is TRBD2 (7 bases). The CDR3 covers 15 residues. In germline, CDR1 is SGHTA, CDR2 FQGNSA. The V end lost 5 bases, the J end lost 1 base, and 13 bases lay between the germline ends.